This entry lists 5 T cell receptor beta chains sequenced from one sample in a study of blood T cells in healthy people across ages. Combining a sample-barcoded 5' primer with a J-beta primer mix, a second PCR ran for 7 to 11 cycles. TCRdb passed the 5' RACE reads through MiXCR, listing each CDR3 protein once. Among under 2,000,000 distinct CDR3 sequences listed, around 48% were seen once. The sequencing sample was made of blood. Every receptor here comes from a woman in her forties in good health.

This rearrangement joins TRBV4-2 to TRBJ1-2; 7 bases line up with TRBD1. In germline, CDR1 is LGHNA, CDR2 YNFKEQ. With 0 bases clipped from V and 6 bases from J, the junction kept 7 bases outside the gene matches. CDR3 length equals 15 residues. The CDR3 DNA is TGTGCCAGCAGCCAAGAGGGCAGGGGGACAGATGGCTACACCTTC. It codes for CASSQEGRGTDGYTF.

The CDR3 DNA reads as TGTGCCAGCAGCTATCGAGGGTTGGGCTCCTACAATGAGCAGTTCTTC. Amino acids: CASSYRGLGSYNEQFF. The genes are TRBV5-6 and TRBJ2-1, with a tentative D call TRBD2 (5 bases). V was pared by 3 bases and J by 0 bases, with 13 bases between. This CDR3 spans 16 amino acids. Germline-derived CDR1 and CDR2 are SGHDT and YYEEEE.

The V call is TRBV29-1, the J call TRBJ2-7; no clear D. Germline CDR1 is SQVTM and CDR2 is ANQGSEA. Between the trimmed V and J ends, which lost 7 bases and 4 bases, there was a span of 17 bases. This CDR3 spans 13 amino acids. This CDR3 reads CSAVATDVYEQYF. The CDR3, as DNA: TGCAGCGCCGTTGCGACGGACGTGTACGAGCAGTACTTC.

This clonotype was recorded a few times. The gene calls are TRBV6-2 or TRBV6-3 and TRBJ1-5; D remains ambiguous. This CDR3 is 15 amino acids long. CDR1 is MNHEY, CDR2 SVGEGT, per germline. V gave up 4 bases and J gave up 2 bases, with 12 bases separating them. DNA for the CDR3: TGTGCCAGCAGTTCTAACCGAGTGGGCAATCAGCCCCAGCATTTT. This gives the protein CASSSNRVGNQPQHF.

The chain recombines TRBV6-2 or TRBV6-3 with TRBJ2-7; no reliable D call. Trimming stripped 6 bases from V and 6 bases from J, with 15 bases between. CDR1 is MNHEY and CDR2 is SVGEGT in the germline V gene. The CDR3 loop spans 13 amino acids. The CDR3 reads CASRNTAGSEQYF. CDR3 DNA sequence: TGTGCCAGCAGGAACACCGCAGGATCCGAGCAGTACTTC.